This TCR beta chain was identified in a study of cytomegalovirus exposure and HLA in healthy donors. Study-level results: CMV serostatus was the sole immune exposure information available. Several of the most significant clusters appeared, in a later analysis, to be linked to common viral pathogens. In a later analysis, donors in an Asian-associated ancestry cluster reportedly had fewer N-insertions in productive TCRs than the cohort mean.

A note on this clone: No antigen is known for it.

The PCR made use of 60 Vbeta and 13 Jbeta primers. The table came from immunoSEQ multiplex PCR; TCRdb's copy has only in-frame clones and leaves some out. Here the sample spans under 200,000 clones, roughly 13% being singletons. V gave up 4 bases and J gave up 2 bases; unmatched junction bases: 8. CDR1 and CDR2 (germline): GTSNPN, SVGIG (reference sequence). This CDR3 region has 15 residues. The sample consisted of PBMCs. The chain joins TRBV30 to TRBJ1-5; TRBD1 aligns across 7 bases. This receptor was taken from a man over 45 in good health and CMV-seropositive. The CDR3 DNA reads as TGTGCCTGGACCCTAGGAACAGGGGGCAATCAGCCCCAGCATTTT. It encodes CAWTLGTGGNQPQHF.